The clone carrying this TCR beta chain was counted between two and nine times. CDR1 is MNHEY and CDR2 is SVGEGT in the germline V gene. The V and J ends lost 7 bases and 0 bases respectively, with 18 bases between them. The CDR3 contains 16 residues. TCRdb re-derived calls from the RT-PCR reads in MiXCR, one entry per CDR3 protein. Of fewer than 180,000 distinct CDR3 sequences in the sample, about a third were seen once. This record comes from a study of patients and donors after allogeneic stem cell transplantation. This receptor was identified in a human donor who was either an allogeneic HSCT recipient or a stem cell or donor lymphocyte infusion donor (not recorded which). It is not recorded whose cells these are; they may come from a transplant donor. The chain employs TRBV6-2 or TRBV6-3 and TRBJ1-1, with D tentatively TRBD1 (5 bases). What was sequenced was blood, either unsorted or a sorted T cell fraction (not recorded which). The CDR3 loop reads CASTLGGIKLNTEAFF. The DNA of the CDR3 is TGTGCCAGCACCTTGGGGGGTATCAAGTTGAACACTGAAGCTTTCTTT.